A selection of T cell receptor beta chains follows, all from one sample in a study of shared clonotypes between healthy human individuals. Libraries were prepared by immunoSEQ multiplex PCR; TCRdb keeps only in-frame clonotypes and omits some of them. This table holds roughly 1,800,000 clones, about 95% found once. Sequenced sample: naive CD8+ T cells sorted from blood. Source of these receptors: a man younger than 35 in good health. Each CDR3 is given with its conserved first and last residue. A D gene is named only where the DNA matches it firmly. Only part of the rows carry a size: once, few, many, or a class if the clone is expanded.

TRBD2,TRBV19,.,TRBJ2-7,CASSPGLTAYEQYF,TGTGCCAGTTCTCCGGGACTAACAGCCTACGAGCAGTACTTC
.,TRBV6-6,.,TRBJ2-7,CASSSLGVSAYEQYF,TGTGCCAGCAGTTCCCTCGGAGTTTCGGCTTACGAGCAGTACTTC
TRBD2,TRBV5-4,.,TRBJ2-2,CASSLASGQNTGELFF,TGTGCCAGCAGCTTGGCTAGCGGGCAGAACACCGGGGAGCTGTTTTTT
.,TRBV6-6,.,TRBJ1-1,CASRGGVGTEAFF,TGTGCCAGCAGGGGGGGGGTCGGCACTGAAGCTTTCTTT
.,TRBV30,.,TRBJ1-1,CAWGANTEAFF,TGTGCCTGGGGGGCAAACACTGAAGCTTTCTTT
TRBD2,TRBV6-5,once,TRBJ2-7,CASSSSSGSLGEQYF,TGTGCCAGCAGTTCTTCTAGCGGGAGCCTGGGGGAGCAGTACTTC
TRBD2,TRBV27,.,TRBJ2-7,CASSAPESGLAGEQYF,TGTGCCAGCAGTGCCCCAGAATCGGGACTAGCCGGCGAGCAGTACTTC
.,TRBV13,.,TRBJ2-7,CASSSEQGSYEQYF,TGTGCCAGCAGCTCAGAACAGGGATCCTACGAGCAGTACTTC
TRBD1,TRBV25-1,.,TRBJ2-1,CASSLGRDRVYNEQFF,TGTGCCAGCAGTTTGGGGCGGGACAGGGTCTACAATGAGCAGTTCTTC
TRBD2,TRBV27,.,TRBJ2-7,CASRPTSGSVDEQYF,TGTGCCAGCAGGCCGACTAGCGGGAGCGTCGACGAGCAGTACTTC
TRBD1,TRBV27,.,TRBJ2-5,CASSLMAVGGPGETQYF,TGTGCCAGCAGTTTGATGGCAGTAGGGGGCCCGGGAGAGACCCAGTACTTC
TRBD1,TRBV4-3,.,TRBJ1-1,CASSVTGDYTEAFF,TGCGCCAGCAGCGTGACAGGGGACTACACTGAAGCTTTCTTT
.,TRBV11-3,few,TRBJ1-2,CASSLDGGGYTF,TGTGCCAGCAGCTTAGATGGTGGGGGCTACACCTTC
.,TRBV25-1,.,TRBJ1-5,CASSWGYNSNQPQHF,TGTGCCAGCAGTTGGGGATACAATAGCAATCAGCCCCAGCATTTT
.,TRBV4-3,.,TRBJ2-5,CASSQGTGYQETQYF,TGCGCCAGCAGCCAGGGAACCGGGTACCAAGAGACCCAGTACTTC
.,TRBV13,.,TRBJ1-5,CASSLGGDQGQPQHF,TGTGCCAGCAGCTTAGGAGGGGACCAAGGTCAGCCCCAGCATTTT
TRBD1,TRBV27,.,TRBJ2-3,CASSLNGQGGYTDTQYF,TGTGCCAGCAGCCTCAACGGACAGGGAGGATACACAGATACGCAGTATTTT
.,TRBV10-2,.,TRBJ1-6,CASSESNRAGSPLHF,TGCGCCAGCAGTGAGTCTAACCGAGCTGGATCACCCCTCCACTTT
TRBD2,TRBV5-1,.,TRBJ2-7,CASSLFLAGADEQYF,TGCGCCAGCAGCTTGTTTCTAGCGGGAGCTGACGAGCAGTACTTC
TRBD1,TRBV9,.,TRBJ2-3,CASSGYLRTGMETQYF,TGTGCCAGCAGCGGCTATCTCAGGACAGGTATGGAAACGCAGTATTTT
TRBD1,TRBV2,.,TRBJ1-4,CASSRDSRTNEKLFF,TGTGCCAGCAGTCGGGACAGCCGAACTAATGAAAAACTGTTTTTT
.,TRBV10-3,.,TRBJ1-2,CAISESLGASGYTF,TGTGCCATCAGTGAGTCCTTGGGGGCTAGTGGCTACACCTTC
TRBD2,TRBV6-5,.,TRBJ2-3,CASSYESGGTDTQYF,TGTGCCAGCAGTTACGAGAGCGGGGGGACAGATACGCAGTATTTT
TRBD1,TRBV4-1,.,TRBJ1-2,CASSQAGTGGYTF,TGCGCCAGCAGCCAAGCTGGGACAGGTGGCTACACCTTC
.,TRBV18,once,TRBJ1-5,CASLSTDDSNQPQHF,TGTGCCAGCCTATCAACGGATGATAGCAATCAGCCCCAGCATTTT
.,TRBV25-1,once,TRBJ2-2,CASIQRDGELFF,TGTGCCAGCATTCAGAGGGACGGGGAGCTGTTTTTT
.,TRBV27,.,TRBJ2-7,CASSPIGQYEQYF,TGTGCCAGCAGTCCCATAGGACAGTACGAGCAGTACTTC
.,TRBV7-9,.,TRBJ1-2,CASSPVKGGIIYGYTF,TGTGCCAGCAGCCCTGTGAAAGGGGGAATCATCTATGGCTACACCTTC
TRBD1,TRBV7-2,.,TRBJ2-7,CASSFELTGGYEQYF,TGTGCCAGCAGCTTCGAGCTGACAGGGGGCTACGAGCAGTACTTC
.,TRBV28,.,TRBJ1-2,CASSFRGRDGYTF,TGTGCCAGCAGTTTCCGCGGGAGGGATGGCTACACCTTC
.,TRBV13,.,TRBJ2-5,CASTTMGYQETQYF,TGTGCCAGCACTACCATGGGGTACCAAGAGACCCAGTACTTC